This T cell receptor (beta chain) was captured in a study of beta chain features in type 1 diabetes. Study-wide context: Regarding age, gender and cell yields, patients proved similar to healthy donors. Taken together, all samples contributed 95 million to 110 million examined sorted cells.

Of the isolated RNA, all was reverse transcribed, and so the sequenced material was expressed TCRB transcripts. TCRdb keeps only in-frame clones here, not all; method: immunoSEQ multiplex PCR. The profile shows roughly 300,000 clones, less than 10% of them singletons. The study, taken as a whole, reports: Compared to healthy donors, patients appeared to have naive, central memory and Treg TCRB repertoires that were more alike.

Regarding this clone: No antigen is known for it.

The origin of this receptor is a woman between 18 and 29 years old in good health. The specimen was central memory CD4+ T cells from blood.

CDR3 sequence: CASSLAAGQGTDTQYF. CDR3 DNA: TGCGCCAGCAGCTTGGCTGCGGGACAGGGCACAGATACGCAGTATTTT. This rearrangement joins TRBV5-1 to TRBJ2-3, with TRBD1 matching 8 bases. This CDR3 spans 16 amino acids. CDR1 and CDR2 (germline): SGHRS, YFSETQ. V dropped 0 bases and J dropped 1; count of bases not matched to a gene: 4.